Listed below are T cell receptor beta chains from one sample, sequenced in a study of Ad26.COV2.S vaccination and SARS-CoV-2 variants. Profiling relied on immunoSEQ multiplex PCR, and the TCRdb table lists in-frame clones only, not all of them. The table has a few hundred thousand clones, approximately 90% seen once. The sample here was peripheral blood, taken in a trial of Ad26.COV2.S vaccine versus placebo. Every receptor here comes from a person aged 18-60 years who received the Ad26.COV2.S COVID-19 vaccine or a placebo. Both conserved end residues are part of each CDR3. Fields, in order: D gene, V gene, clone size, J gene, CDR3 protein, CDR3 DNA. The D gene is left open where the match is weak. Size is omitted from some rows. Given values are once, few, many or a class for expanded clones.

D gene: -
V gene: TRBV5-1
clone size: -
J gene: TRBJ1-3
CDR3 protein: CASSSLDSSGNTIYF
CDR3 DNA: TGCGCCAGCAGCTCCCTTGACAGCTCTGGAAACACCATATATTTT

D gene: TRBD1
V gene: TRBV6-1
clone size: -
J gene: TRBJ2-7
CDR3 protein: CASSDRDRVNGAYEQYF
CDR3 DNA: TGTGCCAGCAGTGACCGGGACAGGGTAAACGGCGCCTACGAGCAGTACTTC

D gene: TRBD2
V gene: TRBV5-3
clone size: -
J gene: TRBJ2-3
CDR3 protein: CARRLAGADTQYF
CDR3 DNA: TGTGCCAGAAGACTAGCGGGAGCAGATACGCAGTATTTT

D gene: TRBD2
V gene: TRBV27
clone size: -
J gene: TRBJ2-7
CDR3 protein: CASSPTGGGEQYF
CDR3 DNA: TGTGCCAGCAGCCCCACGGGGGGGGGCGAGCAGTACTTC

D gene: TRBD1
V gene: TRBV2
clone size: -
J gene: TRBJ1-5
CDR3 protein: CASRGTGVINQPQHF
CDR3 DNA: TGTGCCAGCAGGGGCACAGGGGTAATTAATCAGCCCCAGCATTTT

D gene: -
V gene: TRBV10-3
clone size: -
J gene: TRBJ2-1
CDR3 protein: CAISDRETTLVEQFF
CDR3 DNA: TGTGCCATCAGTGACCGGGAGACTACCCTCGTGGAGCAGTTCTTC

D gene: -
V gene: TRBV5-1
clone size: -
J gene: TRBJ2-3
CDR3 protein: CASSVRTSTDTQYF
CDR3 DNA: TGCGCCAGCAGCGTACGCACTAGCACAGATACGCAGTATTTT

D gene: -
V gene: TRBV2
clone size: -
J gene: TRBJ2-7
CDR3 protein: CASIPRAAARDANF
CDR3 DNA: TGTGCCAGCATTCCCAGAGCCGCTGCCAGGGACGCCAACTTC

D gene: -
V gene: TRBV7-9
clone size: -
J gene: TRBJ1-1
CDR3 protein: CASSPGGGTEAFF
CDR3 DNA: TGTGCCAGCAGCCCCGGCGGGGGTACTGAAGCTTTCTTT

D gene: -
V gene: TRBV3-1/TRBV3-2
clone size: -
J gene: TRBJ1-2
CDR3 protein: CASSQSGYGYTF
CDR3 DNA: TGTGCCAGCAGCCAATCGGGCTATGGCTACACCTTC

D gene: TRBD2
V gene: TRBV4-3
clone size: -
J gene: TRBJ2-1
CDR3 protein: CASSHDPRGGSSEQFF
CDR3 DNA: TGCGCCAGCAGCCATGACCCGCGGGGCGGGAGTTCTGAGCAGTTCTTC

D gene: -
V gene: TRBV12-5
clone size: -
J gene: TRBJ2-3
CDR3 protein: CASGTGMWTDTQYF
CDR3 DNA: TGTGCTAGTGGTACAGGGATGTGGACAGATACGCAGTATTTT

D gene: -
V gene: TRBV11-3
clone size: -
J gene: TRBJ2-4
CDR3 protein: CASSLGGVKNIQYF
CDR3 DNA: TGTGCCAGCAGTCTCGGGGGCGTCAAAAACATTCAGTACTTC

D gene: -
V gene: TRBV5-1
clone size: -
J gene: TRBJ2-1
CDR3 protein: CASSFKTRAADEQFF
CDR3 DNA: TGCGCCAGCAGCTTTAAAACTAGGGCCGCCGATGAGCAGTTCTTC

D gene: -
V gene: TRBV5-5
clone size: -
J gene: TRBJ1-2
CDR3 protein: CASSLDPTGNTNYGYTF
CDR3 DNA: TGTGCCAGCAGCTTGGACCCGACCGGGAATACTAACTATGGCTACACCTTC

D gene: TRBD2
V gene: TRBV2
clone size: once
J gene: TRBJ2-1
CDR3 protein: CASSSGTSANNEQFF
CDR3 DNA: TGTGCCAGCAGTTCCGGGACTAGCGCAAACAATGAGCAGTTCTTC

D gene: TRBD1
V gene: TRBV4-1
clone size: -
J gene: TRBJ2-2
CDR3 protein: CASSQPPGQPNTGELFF
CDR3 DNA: TGCGCCAGCAGCCAACCCCCGGGACAGCCGAACACCGGGGAGCTGTTTTTT

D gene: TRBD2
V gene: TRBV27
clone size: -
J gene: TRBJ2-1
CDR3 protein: CASSFGLAGHIYNEQFF
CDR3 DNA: TGTGCCAGCAGTTTCGGACTAGCGGGACATATTTACAATGAGCAGTTCTTC

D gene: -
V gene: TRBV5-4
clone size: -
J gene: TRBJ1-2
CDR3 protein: CASSLVDRTFYGYTF
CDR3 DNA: TGTGCCAGCAGCTTGGTCGACAGGACATTCTATGGCTACACCTTC

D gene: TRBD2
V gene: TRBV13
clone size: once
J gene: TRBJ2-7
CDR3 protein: CASSLGTSGRQYEQYF
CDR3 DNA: TGTGCCAGCAGCCTCGGGACTAGCGGGAGACAGTACGAGCAGTACTTC

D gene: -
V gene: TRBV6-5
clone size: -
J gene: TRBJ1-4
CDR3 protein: CASSYSIWNEKLFF
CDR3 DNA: TGTGCCAGCAGTTACTCGATCTGGAATGAAAAACTGTTTTTT

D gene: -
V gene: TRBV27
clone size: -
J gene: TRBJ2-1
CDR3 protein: CASSSYGVLYGYSYNEQFF
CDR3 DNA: TGTGCCAGCAGTTCATATGGGGTATTGTACGGCTACTCCTACAATGAGCAGTTCTTC

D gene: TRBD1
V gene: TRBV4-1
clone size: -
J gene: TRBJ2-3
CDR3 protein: CASSQEGAGQGTDTQYF
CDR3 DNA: TGCGCCAGCAGCCAAGAGGGGGCGGGACAGGGGACAGATACGCAGTATTTT

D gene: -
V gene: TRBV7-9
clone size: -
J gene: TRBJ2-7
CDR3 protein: CASSLNAQGEQYF
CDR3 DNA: TGTGCCAGCAGCTTAAATGCTCAGGGCGAGCAGTACTTC

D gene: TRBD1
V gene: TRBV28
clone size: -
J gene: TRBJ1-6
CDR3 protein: CASSRDRVNPLHF
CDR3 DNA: TGTGCCAGCAGCCGGGACAGGGTGAACCCCCTCCACTTT

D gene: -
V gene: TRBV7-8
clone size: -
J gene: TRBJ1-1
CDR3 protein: CASSTSGRPGEAFF
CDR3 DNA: TGTGCCAGCAGCACTAGCGGGCGGCCCGGTGAAGCTTTCTTT

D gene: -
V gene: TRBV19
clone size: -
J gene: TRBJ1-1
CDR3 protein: CASSNSGGIEAFF
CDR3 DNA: TGTGCCAGTAGTAACTCTGGAGGGATTGAAGCTTTCTTT

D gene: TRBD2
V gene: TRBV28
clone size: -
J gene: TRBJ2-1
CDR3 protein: CASTRGGYSYNEQFF
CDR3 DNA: TGTGCCAGCACCCGGGGAGGGTATTCCTACAATGAGCAGTTCTTC

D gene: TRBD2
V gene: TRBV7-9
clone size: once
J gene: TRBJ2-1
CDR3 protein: CASSLGLAGENEQFF
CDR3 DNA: TGTGCCAGCAGCTTAGGACTAGCGGGAGAAAATGAGCAGTTCTTC

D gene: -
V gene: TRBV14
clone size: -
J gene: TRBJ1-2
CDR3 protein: CASSPAAGYGYTF
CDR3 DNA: TGTGCCAGCTCCCCGGCGGCGGGCTATGGCTACACCTTC

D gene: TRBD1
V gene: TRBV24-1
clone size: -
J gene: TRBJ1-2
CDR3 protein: CATTPRGGYTF
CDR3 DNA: TGTGCCACTACTCCCAGGGGGGGCTACACCTTC

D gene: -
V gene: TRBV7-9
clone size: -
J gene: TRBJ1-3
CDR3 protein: CASSLSGDTIYF
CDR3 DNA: TGTGCCAGCAGCTTATCCGGAGACACCATATATTTT

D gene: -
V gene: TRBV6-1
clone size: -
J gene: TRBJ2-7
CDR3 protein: CASSVDGQPSSYEQYF
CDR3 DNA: TGTGCCAGCAGTGTGGATGGGCAACCGAGCTCCTACGAGCAGTACTTC

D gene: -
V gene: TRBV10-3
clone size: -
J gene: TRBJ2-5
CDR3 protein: CAISSQETQYF
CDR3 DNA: TGTGCCATCAGCTCACAAGAGACCCAGTACTTC

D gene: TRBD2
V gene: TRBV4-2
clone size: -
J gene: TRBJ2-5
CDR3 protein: CASSQDRRWWAGGQETQYF
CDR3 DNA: TGTGCCAGCAGCCAAGACCGGAGGTGGTGGGCGGGAGGGCAAGAGACCCAGTACTTC

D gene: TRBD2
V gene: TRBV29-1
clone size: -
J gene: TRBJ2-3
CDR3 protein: CSVGLAGGPIDTQYF
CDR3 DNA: TGCAGCGTTGGACTAGCGGGAGGGCCAATAGATACGCAGTATTTT

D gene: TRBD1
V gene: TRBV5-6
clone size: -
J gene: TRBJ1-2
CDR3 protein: CASSLLYSKTGPGEGYTF
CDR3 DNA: TGTGCCAGCAGCTTATTATACTCCAAGACAGGGCCGGGAGAGGGCTACACCTTC

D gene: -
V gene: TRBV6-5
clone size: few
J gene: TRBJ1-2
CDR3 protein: CASRRTSNYGYTF
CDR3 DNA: TGTGCCAGCAGGAGGACATCAAACTATGGCTACACCTTC

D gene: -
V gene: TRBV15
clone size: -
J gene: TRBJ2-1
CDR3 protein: CATTTRGSSLQFF
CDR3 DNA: TGTGCCACCACTACTCGGGGGAGTTCTTTGCAGTTCTTC

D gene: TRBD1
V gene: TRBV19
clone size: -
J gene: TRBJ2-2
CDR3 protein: CASSTLPIRTGVTGELFF
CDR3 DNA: TGTGCCAGTAGTACCCTCCCAATCCGGACAGGGGTAACCGGGGAGCTGTTTTTT

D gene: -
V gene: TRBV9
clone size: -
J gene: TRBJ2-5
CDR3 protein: CASSVGWVQETQYF
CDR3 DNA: TGTGCCAGCAGCGTAGGATGGGTCCAAGAGACCCAGTACTTC

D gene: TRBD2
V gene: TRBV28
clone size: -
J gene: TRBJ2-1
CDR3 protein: CASRSTSGSSYNEQFF
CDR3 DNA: TGTGCCAGCAGGTCGACTAGCGGGAGCTCCTACAATGAGCAGTTCTTC

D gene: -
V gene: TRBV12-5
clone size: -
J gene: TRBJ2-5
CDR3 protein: CASGLGSATPKETQYF
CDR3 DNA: TGTGCTAGTGGTTTGGGTTCGGCGACACCTAAAGAGACCCAGTACTTC

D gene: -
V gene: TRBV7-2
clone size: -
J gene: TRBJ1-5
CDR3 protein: CASSLDRSNQPQHF
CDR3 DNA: TGTGCCAGCAGCTTAGACAGGAGCAATCAGCCCCAGCATTTT

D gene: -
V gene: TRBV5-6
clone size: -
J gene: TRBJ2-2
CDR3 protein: CASSPTSGSGELFF
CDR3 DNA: TGTGCCAGCAGCCCCACCTCGGGATCCGGGGAGCTGTTTTTT

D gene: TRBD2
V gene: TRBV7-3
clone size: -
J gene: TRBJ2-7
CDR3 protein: CASSLKAGGIDEQYF
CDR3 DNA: TGTGCCAGCAGCTTAAAAGCGGGAGGGATCGACGAGCAGTACTTC

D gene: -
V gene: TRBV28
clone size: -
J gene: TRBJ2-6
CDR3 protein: CASSSSGANVLTF
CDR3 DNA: TGTGCCAGCAGTTCCTCTGGGGCCAACGTCCTGACTTTC

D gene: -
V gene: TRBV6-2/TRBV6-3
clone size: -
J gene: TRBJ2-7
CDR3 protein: CASSYSIGLDRKPSYEQYF
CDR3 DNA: TGTGCCAGCAGTTACTCGATCGGACTTGACAGGAAACCTTCCTACGAGCAGTACTTC

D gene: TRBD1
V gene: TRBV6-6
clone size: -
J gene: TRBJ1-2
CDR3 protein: CASSQGQGDGYTF
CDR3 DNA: TGTGCCAGCAGCCAAGGACAGGGCGATGGCTACACCTTC

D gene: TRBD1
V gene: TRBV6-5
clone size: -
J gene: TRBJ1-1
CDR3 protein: CASIKGQLNTEAFF
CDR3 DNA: TGTGCCAGCATTAAGGGACAGTTGAACACTGAAGCTTTCTTT

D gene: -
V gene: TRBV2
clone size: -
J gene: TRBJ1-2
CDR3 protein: CASRISIALYGYTF
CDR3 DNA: TGTGCCAGCAGAATATCAATCGCCCTCTATGGCTACACCTTC

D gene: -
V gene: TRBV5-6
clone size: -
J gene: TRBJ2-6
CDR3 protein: CASSADTGANVLTF
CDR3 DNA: TGTGCCAGCAGCGCTGACACCGGGGCCAACGTCCTGACTTTC

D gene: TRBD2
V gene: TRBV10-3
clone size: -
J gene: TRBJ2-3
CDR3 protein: CATQLTGTSGSGNTQYF
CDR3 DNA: TGTGCCACCCAACTAACCGGGACTAGCGGGAGCGGGAATACGCAGTATTTT